This T cell receptor beta chain was documented in a study of response to subunit inactivated influenza vaccine. For this clonotype: Its cognate antigen is unknown.

TCRdb called the RT-PCR reads again in MiXCR, with one record for every CDR3 protein. The sample lists fewer than 800,000 distinct CDR3 sequences, about 15% occurring once. Germline V lookup: CDR1 LGHNA, CDR2 YNFKEQ. The CDR3 is made up of 17 amino acids. V lost 4 bases and J lost 2, with 19 bases in between. Study outcomes and limitations: There was a suggestion from the authors that each seasonal influenza vaccination recruits few new T cells.

J is TRBJ2-3 and V is TRBV4-2; tentative D call: TRBD2 (5 bases). The material was PBMCs from blood, obtained about 11 days after vaccination. This receptor was obtained from a man in his fifties or sixties who received an inactivated influenza vaccine. The CDR3 DNA is TGTGCCAGCAGCCGACACCGGGAACCCGATCCCACAGATACGCAGTATTTT. Protein product: CASSRHREPDPTDTQYF.